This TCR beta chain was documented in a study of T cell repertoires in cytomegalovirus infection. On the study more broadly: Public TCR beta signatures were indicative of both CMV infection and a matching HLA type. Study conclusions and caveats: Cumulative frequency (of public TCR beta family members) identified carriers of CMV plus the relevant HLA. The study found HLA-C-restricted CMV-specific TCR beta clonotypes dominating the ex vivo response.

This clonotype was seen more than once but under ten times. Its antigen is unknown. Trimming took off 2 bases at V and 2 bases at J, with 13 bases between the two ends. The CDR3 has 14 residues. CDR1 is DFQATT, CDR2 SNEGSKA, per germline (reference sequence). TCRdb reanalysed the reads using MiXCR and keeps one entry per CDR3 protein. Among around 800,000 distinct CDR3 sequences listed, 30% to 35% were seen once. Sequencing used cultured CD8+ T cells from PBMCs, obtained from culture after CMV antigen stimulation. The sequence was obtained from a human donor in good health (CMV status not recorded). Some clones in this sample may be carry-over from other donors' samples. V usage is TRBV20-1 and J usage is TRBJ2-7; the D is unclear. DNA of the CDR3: TGCAGTGCTAGACCCTTGGACGGAGCCTACGAGCAGTACTTC. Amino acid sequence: CSARPLDGAYEQYF.